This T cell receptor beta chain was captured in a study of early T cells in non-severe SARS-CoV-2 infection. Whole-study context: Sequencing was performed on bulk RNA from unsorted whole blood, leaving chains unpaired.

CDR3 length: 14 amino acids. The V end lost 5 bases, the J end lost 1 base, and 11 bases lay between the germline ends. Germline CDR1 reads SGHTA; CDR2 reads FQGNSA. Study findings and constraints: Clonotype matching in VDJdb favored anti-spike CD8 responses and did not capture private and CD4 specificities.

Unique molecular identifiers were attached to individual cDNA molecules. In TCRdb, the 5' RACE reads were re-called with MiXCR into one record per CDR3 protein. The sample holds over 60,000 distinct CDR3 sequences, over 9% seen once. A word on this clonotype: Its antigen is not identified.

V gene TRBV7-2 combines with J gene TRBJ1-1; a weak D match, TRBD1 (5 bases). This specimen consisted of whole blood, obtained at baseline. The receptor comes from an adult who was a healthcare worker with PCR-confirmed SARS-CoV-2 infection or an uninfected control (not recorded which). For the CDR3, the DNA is TGTGCCAGCAGCCCACGGACAACGAACACTGAAGCTTTCTTT. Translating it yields CASSPRTTNTEAFF. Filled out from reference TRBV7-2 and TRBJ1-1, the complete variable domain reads GAGVSQSPSNKVTEKGKDVELRCDPISGHTALYWYRQSLGQGLEFLIYFQGNSAPDKSGLPSDRFSAERTGGSVSTLTIQRTQQEDSAVYLCASSPRTTNTEAFFGQGTRLTVV.